This T cell receptor (beta chain) was sequenced for a study of blood T cell repertoires in COVID-19. Study-wide background: COVID-19 samples from acute and convalescent phases originated in the United States, Italy and Spain.

Study members were between about 18 and 90 years old and lived in approximately 25 US regions. Participant-reported clinical history was the basis for cohort assignment. Recovered participants had two consecutive negative NP/OP PCR tests, healthcare professional clearance, or symptom resolution. Assay: immunoSEQ multiplex PCR; the TCRdb copy retains only in-frame clones and omits some. The table records about 330,000 clones, around 87% of them present only once. This sequence originates from a woman aged 25 to 45 who had recovered from COVID-19. The sequencing input was PBMCs or T cells enriched from blood (not recorded which).

CDR3 nucleotide sequence: TGTGCCAGCAGCTTCTACCCCCCCGACAGCGCGAACACTGAAGCTTTCTTT. Translating it yields CASSFYPPDSANTEAFF. This chain joins TRBV13 and TRBJ1-1; possibly TRBD1 for D (5 bases). V was cut by 3 bases and J by 1 base, with 18 bases left in between. Looked up from germline, CDR1 is PRHDT and CDR2 is FYEKMQ (reference sequence). This CDR3 is 17 amino acids long.